One T cell receptor (beta chain) is described in this entry. What it binds is not known. Unmatched junction bases numbered 10, after V lost 5 bases and J lost 6 bases. The CDR3 runs to 16 residues. Germline V gene lookup returns CDR1 MDHEN and CDR2 SYDVKM. A minimum of 6 million PBMCs was isolated per sample. This record comes from a study of blood T cells in healthy people across ages. Study-wide results and limits: Older age went with lower TCR beta diversity per million T cells, in a roughly linear way. Naive T cell percentage strongly correlated with TCR beta diversity.

Next came a second PCR, run for about 6 to 11 cycles, which used a sample-barcoded 5' primer along with a J-beta primer mix. In TCRdb, the 5' RACE reads were re-called with MiXCR into one record per CDR3 protein. The sample lists about 1 million distinct CDR3 sequences; 35% to 55% were seen once. Sequenced material: blood. The clonotype was recovered from an older woman in good health. This sequence joins TRBV28 and TRBJ2-1, with 10 bases that match TRBD1. Here the CDR3 reads CASSPLPGQGPNEQFF. The CDR3 coding sequence is TGTGCCAGCAGTCCGCTTCCGGGACAGGGGCCCAATGAGCAGTTCTTC.